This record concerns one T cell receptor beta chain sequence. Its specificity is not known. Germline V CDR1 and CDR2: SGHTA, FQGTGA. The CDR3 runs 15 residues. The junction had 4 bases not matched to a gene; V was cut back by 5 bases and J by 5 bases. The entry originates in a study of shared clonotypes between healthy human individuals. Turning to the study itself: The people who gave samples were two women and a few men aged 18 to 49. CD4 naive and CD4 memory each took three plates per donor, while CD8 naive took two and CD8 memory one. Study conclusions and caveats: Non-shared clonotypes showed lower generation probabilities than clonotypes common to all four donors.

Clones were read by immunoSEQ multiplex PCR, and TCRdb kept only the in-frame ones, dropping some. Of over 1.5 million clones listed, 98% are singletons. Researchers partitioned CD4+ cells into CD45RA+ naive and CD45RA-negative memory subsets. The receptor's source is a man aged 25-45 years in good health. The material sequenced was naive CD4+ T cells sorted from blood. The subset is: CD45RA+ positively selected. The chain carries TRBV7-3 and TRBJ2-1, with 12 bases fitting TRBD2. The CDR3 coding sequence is TGTGCCAGCAGCCCGGGACTAGCGGGCGACAATGAGCAGTTCTTC. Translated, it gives CASSPGLAGDNEQFF.